The 4 T cell receptor beta chains in this list originate from one sample, sequenced in a study of monozygotic twins with inflammatory bowel disease. TCRdb re-called the 5' RACE reads; one entry per CDR3 protein, DNA not given. The specimen's table records 150,000 or so distinct CDR3 sequences. Sequencing was performed on blood. The receptors here all came from a human donor with ulcerative colitis or Crohn's disease, or a healthy co-twin of an affected twin (not recorded which).

This chain's CDR3 is CASSSNSGTGRTEQYF. The chain is built from TRBV5-1 and TRBJ2-7; the D call from TCRdb, TRBD1, cannot be confirmed without DNA. The CDR3 totals 16 residues. CDR1 is SGHRS and CDR2 is YFSETQ in the germline V gene. Complete variable domain (other parts from reference TRBV5-1 and TRBJ2-7): KAGVTQTPRYLIKTRGQQVTLSCSPISGHRSVSWYQQTPGQGLQFLFEYFSETQRNKGNFPGRFSGRQFSNSRSEMNVSTLELGDSALYLCASSSNSGTGRTEQYFGPGTRLTVT.

This chain joins TRBV20-1 and TRBJ1-5; the D call of TRBD1 rests on TCRdb alone, since no DNA is present to check it. Per germline, CDR1 DFQATT and CDR2 SNEGSKA (reference sequence). The CDR3 is 18 amino acids. CDR3 loop: CSARVVQNQGGGNQPQHF.

The J gene is TRBJ1-1, the V gene TRBV5-4; TCRdb proposes TRBD1, but this gene call is untestable without DNA. The CDR3 totals 16 residues. CDR1 is SGHNT, CDR2 YYREEE, per germline (reference sequence). Here the CDR3 reads CASSSEQFPMNTEAFF.

This rearrangement joins TRBV5-1 to TRBJ2-1; TCRdb gives TRBD2 as the D gene, but with no DNA this cannot be confirmed. The germline CDR1 and CDR2 sequences are SGHRS and YFSETQ. CDR3 size: 12 residues. CDR3 in amino acids: CASSIVWEEQFF.